This T cell receptor (beta chain) is from a study of beta chain features in type 1 diabetes. A heparinised blood draw that averaged approximately 110 mL was obtained once from each donor. The CDR3 totals 11 residues. Germline CDR1 is MNHNS and CDR2 is SASEGT. Unmatched junction bases numbered 5, after V lost 6 bases and J lost 11 bases. The authors reverse transcribed all of the isolated RNA, so sequencing captured expressed TCRB transcripts. TCRdb's table, derived via immunoSEQ multiplex PCR, lists solely in-frame clones and lacks some. The sample carries 350,000 to 400,000 clones, around 15% recorded once.

This TCR was recovered from a woman aged 18-29 years in good health. The J gene is TRBJ1-1, the V gene TRBV6-1; 8 positions match TRBD1. The source material was naive CD4+ T cells from blood. This chain's CDR3 is CASRWTGLAFF. In nucleotides, the CDR3 is TGTGCCAGCAGGTGGACAGGGCTGGCTTTCTTT.